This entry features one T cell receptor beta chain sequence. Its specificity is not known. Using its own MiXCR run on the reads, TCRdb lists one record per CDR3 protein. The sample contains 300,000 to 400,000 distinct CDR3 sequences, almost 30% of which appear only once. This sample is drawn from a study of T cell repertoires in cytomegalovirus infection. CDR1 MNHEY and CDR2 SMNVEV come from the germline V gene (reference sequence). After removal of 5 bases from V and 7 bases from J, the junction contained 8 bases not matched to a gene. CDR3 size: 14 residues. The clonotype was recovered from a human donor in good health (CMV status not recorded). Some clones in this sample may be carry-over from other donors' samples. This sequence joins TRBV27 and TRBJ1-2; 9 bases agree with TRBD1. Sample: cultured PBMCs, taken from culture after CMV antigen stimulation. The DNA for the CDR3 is TGTGCCAGCAGTACCGGGACAGGGAATTTTGGCTACACCTTC. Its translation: CASSTGTGNFGYTF.